Shown below are 23 T cell receptor beta chains from a single sample sequenced in a study of T cells in Graves' hyperthyroidism and ophthalmopathy. There were TCR beta CDR3 regions amplified from RNA transcripts. First-round RT-PCR of the TCR CDR3 relied on the HTBI primer set. TCRdb itself ran the multiplex PCR reads through MiXCR, one entry per CDR3 protein. The sample records more than 300,000 distinct CDR3 sequences, around 14% being singletons. The specimen was blood. Receptor source: a woman under 30 with Graves' hyperthyroidism.

In its sample, this clonotype was seen many times. The chain uses TRBV6-2 or TRBV6-3 and TRBJ1-1; D unclear. V gave up 2 bases and J gave up 0 bases, with 10 bases separating them. CDR1 and CDR2 from the germline V gene are MNHEY and SVGEGT. The CDR3 loop spans 15 amino acids. The CDR3 DNA follows: TGTGCCAGCAGTTACGCCGGGAAAATGAACACTGAAGCTTTCTTT. Translating gives CASSYAGKMNTEAFF.

The CDR3 loop reads CASSPQGVKTEAFF. The CDR3, as DNA: TGTGCCAGCAGTCCACAGGGGGTAAAAACTGAAGCTTTCTTT. The genes are TRBV12-3 or TRBV12-4 and TRBJ1-1, with 8 bases fitting TRBD1. The CDR3 has 14 residues. V shed 5 bases and J 5 bases; nucleotides not matched to a gene: 7.

This clonotype was found many times. The chain couples TRBV3-1 to TRBJ2-7; weak D call: TRBD2 (6 bases). This CDR3 is 16 amino acids long. The germline V gene has CDR1 LGHDT and CDR2 YNNKEL (reference sequence). V lost 1 base to trimming and J lost 3 bases, with 16 bases between them. In nucleotides, the CDR3 is TGTGCCAGCAGCCAAGTTGGACACGGGAGAAACTACGAGCAGTACTTC. Amino acids: CASSQVGHGRNYEQYF.

This clonotype was seen at least ten times. This sequence joins TRBV4-2 and TRBJ2-5, with D perhaps TRBD2 (6 bases). The germline V gene encodes CDR1 LGHNA and CDR2 YNFKEQ. The V end was cut by 1 base, the J end by 1 base, with 10 bases between. The length of the CDR3 is 15 residues. The CDR3 sequence is CASSQGVAVQETQYF. Here the CDR3 DNA reads TGTGCCAGCAGCCAAGGCGTAGCGGTCCAAGAGACCCAGTACTTC.

This clonotype showed up many times. The chain recombines TRBV27 with TRBJ1-2; D might be TRBD1 (5 bases). V was pared by 3 bases and J by 1 base, with 12 bases between. The germline V gene encodes CDR1 MNHEY and CDR2 SMNVEV (reference sequence). This CDR3 spans 15 amino acids. The chain's CDR3 is CASSFRGTVNYGYTF. CDR3 DNA sequence: TGTGCCAGCAGTTTTCGGGGGACCGTTAACTATGGCTACACCTTC.

This clonotype was seen repeatedly, ten times or more. J is TRBJ2-3 and V is TRBV18; 8 nucleotides agree with TRBD2. Trimming took 6 bases from V and 5 from J; bases not matched to a gene: 13. CDR3 size: 16 residues. Germline V gene data show CDR1 as KGHSH and CDR2 as LQKENI. The CDR3 sequence: CASSLSGGTLRDTQYF. DNA for the CDR3: TGTGCCAGCTCGCTGTCGGGGGGGACCCTTCGAGATACGCAGTATTTT.

This clonotype has at least ten counts. The J gene is TRBJ2-3, the V gene TRBV7-2, with D perhaps matching TRBD2 (5 bases). Trimming cost V 1 base and J 2 bases, with 10 bases left between them. Germline V gives CDR1 SGHTA, CDR2 FQGNSA. This CDR3 region has 15 residues. CDR3 coding DNA: TGTGCCAGCAGCTTAGTTGGGCTAGCCACAGATACGCAGTATTTT. It yields the protein CASSLVGLATDTQYF.

This clonotype showed up many times. The V gene is TRBV12-3 or TRBV12-4, the J gene TRBJ2-3; a weak D match, TRBD2 (6 bases). The ends were cut back, 3 bases at V and 4 bases at J, with 17 bases in the middle. CDR3 length equals 16 residues. CDR3: CASSFGGLSPPDTQYF. The CDR3 nucleotides are TGTGCCAGCAGTTTTGGGGGACTTAGCCCCCCAGATACGCAGTATTTT.

This clonotype was seen many times. Here the CDR3 reads CASSVLGTNTEAFF. The CDR3 DNA follows: TGTGCCAGCAGTGTTTTAGGGACGAACACTGAAGCTTTCTTT. The J gene is TRBJ1-1, the V gene TRBV6-1; tentatively, D is TRBD1 (5 bases). Trimming pared 4 bases from V and 1 base from J, leaving 10 bases between. The CDR3 is 14 amino acids. Germline values: CDR1 MNHNS, CDR2 SASEGT.

Points on this clonotype: A much larger clone lies a single base off, so this may be a read error. This chain connects TRBV10-3 to TRBJ1-2; no clear D gene. CDR3 length: 13 residues. V lost 6 bases to trimming and J lost 6 bases, with 14 bases between them. The V gene's germline CDR1 is ENHRY and CDR2 SYGVKD. CDR3 amino acids: CAIRDGFGHGYTF. CDR3 in DNA: TGTGCCATCAGGGACGGGTTCGGCCATGGCTACACCTTC.

The chain employs TRBV11-1 and TRBJ2-3; perhaps D is TRBD1 or TRBD2 (6 bases each). The V and J ends lost 4 bases and 3 bases respectively, with 20 bases between them. The CDR3 runs to 17 residues. Per the germline V gene, CDR1 is SGHAT and CDR2 is FQDESV (reference sequence). The CDR3, as DNA: TGTGCCAGCAGCTATATATTGCCGGGGGCCGGGACAGATACGCAGTATTTT. Translation gives CASSYILPGAGTDTQYF.

This clonotype appeared many times. V usage is TRBV20-1 and J usage is TRBJ2-3; 14 positions agree with TRBD2. This CDR3 is built from 16 residues. The junction had 6 bases not matched to a gene; V was cut back by 7 bases and J by 0 bases. Germline assignment: CDR1 DFQATT and CDR2 SNEGSKA (reference sequence). The CDR3 loop reads CSGLAGGRSSTDTQYF. The CDR3 DNA is TGCAGTGGACTAGCGGGGGGGCGATCTAGCACAGATACGCAGTATTTT.

The V call is TRBV4-2, the J call TRBJ2-2; TRBD2 matches at 9 bases. This CDR3 contains 17 residues. V was clipped by 1 base and J by 7 bases; unmatched bases: 10. The germline gives CDR1 LGHNA, CDR2 YNFKEQ. The CDR3 DNA reads TGTGCCAGCAGCCAAGGGCCTAGCGGGGCCGCAGGCGGGGAGCTGTTTTTT. Translated, it gives CASSQGPSGAAGGELFF.

This chain links TRBV7-2 with TRBJ1-6; D gene ambiguous. Germline values: CDR1 SGHTA, CDR2 FQGNSA. Deletions cut 1 base from V and 11 bases from J, with 12 bases between. CDR3 size: 14 residues. The CDR3 reads CASSLGGIGTPLHF. CDR3 coding DNA: TGTGCCAGCAGCTTAGGGGGAATTGGGACACCCCTCCACTTT. Together with reference TRBV7-2 and TRBJ1-6, the CDR3 gives the full variable domain: GAGVSQSPSNKVTEKGKDVELRCDPISGHTALYWYRQSLGQGLEFLIYFQGNSAPDKSGLPSDRFSAERTGGSVSTLTIQRTQQEDSAVYLCASSLGGIGTPLHFGNGTRLTVT.

This clonotype was seen ten or more times. The chain combines TRBV19 with TRBJ2-7; 9 nucleotides align to TRBD1. The CDR3 runs to 16 residues. V lost 4 bases, J lost 6 bases, and 13 bases stayed unmatched. Germline lookup yields CDR1 LNHDA and CDR2 SQIVND (reference sequence). CDR3 nucleotides: TGTGCCAGTAGTAAATCACTGACAGGGGGGTTCAGCGAGCAGTACTTC. This encodes CASSKSLTGGFSEQYF.

The chain couples TRBV18 to TRBJ1-1, with TRBD1 matching 11 bases. CDR1 and CDR2 (germline): KGHSH, LQKENI. Trimming removed 3 bases from V and 3 bases from J; junction bases left unmatched: 3. There are 15 residues in the CDR3. The CDR3, as DNA: TGTGCCAGCTCACCCCGGGGACAGGGGGACACTGAAGCTTTCTTT. It is translated as CASSPRGQGDTEAFF. Full variable domain (remainder filled in from reference TRBV18 and TRBJ1-1): NAGVMQNPRHLVRRRGQEARLRCSPMKGHSHVYWYRQLPEEGLKFMVYLQKENIIDESGMPKERFSAEFPKEGPSILRIQQVVRGDSAAYFCASSPRGQGDTEAFFGQGTRLTVV.

The chain employs TRBV27 and TRBJ1-4; 9 bases map to TRBD1. Per germline, CDR1 MNHEY and CDR2 SMNVEV (reference sequence). After removal of 8 bases from V and 8 bases from J, the junction contained 6 bases not matched to a gene. The CDR3 loop spans 13 amino acids. The CDR3, as DNA: TGTGCCAGCGGGGACAGGGCGGGCGAAAAACTGTTTTTT. This translates into CASGDRAGEKLFF.

This clonotype occurred many times. V gene TRBV5-1 combines with J gene TRBJ2-3; D unresolved. The V end lost 0 bases, the J end lost 2 bases, and 4 bases lay between the germline ends. This CDR3 is 13 amino acids long. The V gene's germline CDR1 is SGHRS and CDR2 YFSETQ. CDR3 sequence: CASSLGTTDTQYF. The DNA for the CDR3 is TGCGCCAGCAGCTTGGGAACCACAGATACGCAGTATTTT.

This clonotype was picked up many times. The chain employs TRBV20-1 and TRBJ1-6, with D possibly TRBD1 on 5 matching bases. This CDR3 comprises 14 residues. V dropped 5 bases and J dropped 9 bases, with 17 bases sitting between them. Germline loops: CDR1 DFQATT, CDR2 SNEGSKA (reference sequence). In nucleotides, the CDR3 is TGCAGTGCTCCCGGGGGACCCTTGATTTCACCCCTCCACTTT. It is translated as CSAPGGPLISPLHF.

This clonotype was picked up a small number of times. The V call is TRBV5-1, the J call TRBJ2-7, with 8 positions matching TRBD1. The CDR3 consists of 18 residues. Germline CDR1 and CDR2: SGHRS and YFSETQ. Trimming removed 4 bases from V and 5 bases from J; junction bases left unmatched: 20. The CDR3 DNA is TGCGCCAGCAGCCTTCTACCATCGGCAAAGGACAGGGTACACGAGCAGTACTTC. Protein: CASSLLPSAKDRVHEQYF.

There are many counts of this clonotype. The J gene is TRBJ1-6, the V gene TRBV28, with 9 nucleotides matching TRBD1. Germline CDR1 and CDR2: MDHEN and SYDVKM. Unmatched junction bases numbered 12, after V lost 7 bases and J lost 2 bases. This CDR3 is built from 18 residues. The CDR3 spells CASTPGQGIFTYNSPLHF. The CDR3 bases are TGTGCCAGCACCCCGGGACAGGGAATTTTCACCTATAATTCACCCCTCCACTTT. Filled out from reference TRBV28 and TRBJ1-6, the complete variable domain reads DVKVTQSSRYLVKRTGEKVFLECVQDMDHENMFWYRQDPGLGLRLIYFSYDVKMKEKGDIPEGYSVSREKKERFSLILESASTNQTSMYLCASTPGQGIFTYNSPLHFGNGTRLTVT.

This clonotype was seen repeatedly, ten times or more. The chain employs TRBV12-3 or TRBV12-4 and TRBJ1-1, with D perhaps matching TRBD1 (5 bases). The V end was cut by 3 bases, the J end by 10 bases, with 18 bases between. The CDR3 is made up of 14 amino acids. The chain's CDR3 is CASSFGHPASGAFF. Here the CDR3 DNA reads TGTGCCAGCAGTTTTGGACACCCGGCGAGTGGAGCTTTCTTT.

This clonotype was found once. The rearrangement links TRBV12-3 or TRBV12-4 to TRBJ1-5, with D possibly being TRBD1 (5 bases). CDR3 length equals 13 residues. The germline V and J ends were trimmed by 4 bases and 5 bases, with 9 bases remaining between them. This CDR3 is CASSWGRDQPQHF. The DNA of the CDR3 is TGTGCCAGCAGTTGGGGCAGAGATCAGCCCCAGCATTTT.